The text below deals with one TCR beta chain. In building TCR beta libraries, iRepertoire HTBI primers were used together with Arm-PCR of CDR3 regions. TCRdb re-analysed the multiplex PCR reads in MiXCR, keeping a single row per CDR3 protein. The profile shows fewer than 650,000 distinct CDR3 sequences, 15% to 20% of them singletons. This entry belongs to a study of regulatory T cells in long-lasting Graves disease. Stated time point: newly diagnosed GD, antithyroid drugs for less than 3 months. From PBMCs, RNA was extracted and then used to make the TCR library. The CDR3 is 15 amino acids. V shed 4 bases and J 6 bases; nucleotides not matched to a gene: 4. CDR1 is SGHRS and CDR2 is YFSETQ in the germline V gene. This same sample was also taken into another study, of T cells in Graves' hyperthyroidism and ophthalmopathy. This second study says: Each patient was aged 18 to 65 and had newly diagnosed hyperthyroidism of under 2 months' duration. Exclusions: uncontrolled infection, other autoimmune disease, pregnancy, lactation.

The clonotype originates from a young man with Graves disease. The source material was peripheral blood mononuclear cells (PBMCs), sampled at new diagnosis, from a patient treated with antithyroid drugs. V is TRBV5-1 and J is TRBJ2-2; 12 positions match TRBD1. Here the CDR3 DNA reads TGCGCCAGCAGCGGGGGACAGGGGGCCGCCGGGGAGCTGTTTTTT. Residues: CASSGGQGAAGELFF.